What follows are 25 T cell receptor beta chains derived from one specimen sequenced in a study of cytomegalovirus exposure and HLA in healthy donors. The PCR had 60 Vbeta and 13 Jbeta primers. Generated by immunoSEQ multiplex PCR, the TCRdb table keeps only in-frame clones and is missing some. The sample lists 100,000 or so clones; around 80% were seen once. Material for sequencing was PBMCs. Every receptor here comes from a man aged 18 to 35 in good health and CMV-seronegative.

CDR3 DNA sequence: TGTGCCAGTAGTACTCTGGGAGAGAGGAGCACAGATACGCAGTATTTT. Protein: CASSTLGERSTDTQYF. The chain couples TRBV19 to TRBJ2-3; a weak D match, TRBD2 (5 bases). This CDR3 has 16 residues. Trimming cost V 4 bases and J 0 bases, with 14 bases left between them. Germline assignment: CDR1 LNHDA and CDR2 SQIVND (reference sequence).

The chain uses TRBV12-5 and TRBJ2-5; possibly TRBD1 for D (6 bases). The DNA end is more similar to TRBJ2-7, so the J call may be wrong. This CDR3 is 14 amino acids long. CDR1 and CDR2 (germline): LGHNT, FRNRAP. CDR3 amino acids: CASGPGVLSYEQYF. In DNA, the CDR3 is TGTGCTAGTGGTCCAGGGGTCCTTTCCTACGAGCAGTACTTC.

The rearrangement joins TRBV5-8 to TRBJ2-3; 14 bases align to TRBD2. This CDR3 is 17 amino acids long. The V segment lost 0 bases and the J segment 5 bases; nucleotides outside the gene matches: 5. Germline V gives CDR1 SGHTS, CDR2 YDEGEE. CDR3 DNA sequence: TGTGCCAGCAGCTTGGTGGGGACTAGCGGGGGAGGAGATACGCAGTATTTT. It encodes CASSLVGTSGGGDTQYF.

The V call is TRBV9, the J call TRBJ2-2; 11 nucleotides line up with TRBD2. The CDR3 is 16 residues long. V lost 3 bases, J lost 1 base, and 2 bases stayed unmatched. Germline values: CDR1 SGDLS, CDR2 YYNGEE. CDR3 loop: CASSETSGGNTGELFF. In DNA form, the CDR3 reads TGTGCCAGCAGCGAAACTAGCGGGGGGAACACCGGGGAGCTGTTTTTT.

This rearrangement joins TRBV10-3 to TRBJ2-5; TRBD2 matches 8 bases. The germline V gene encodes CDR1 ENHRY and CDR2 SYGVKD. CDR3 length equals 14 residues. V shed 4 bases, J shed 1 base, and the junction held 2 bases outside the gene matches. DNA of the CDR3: TGTGCCATCAGTGTTGCGGGGGGCCAAGAGACCCAGTACTTC. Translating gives CAISVAGGQETQYF.

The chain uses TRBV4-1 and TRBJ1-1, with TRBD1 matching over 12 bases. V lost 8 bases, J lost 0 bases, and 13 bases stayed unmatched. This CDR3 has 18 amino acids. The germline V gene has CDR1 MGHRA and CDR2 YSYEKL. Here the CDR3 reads CASAGDRGQSSVNTEAFF. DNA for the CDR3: TGCGCCAGCGCGGGGGACAGGGGGCAAAGTAGTGTGAACACTGAAGCTTTCTTT.

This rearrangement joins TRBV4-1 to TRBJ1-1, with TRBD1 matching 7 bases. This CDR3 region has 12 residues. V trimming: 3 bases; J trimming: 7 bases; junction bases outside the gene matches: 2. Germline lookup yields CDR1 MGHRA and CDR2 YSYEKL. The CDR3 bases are TGCGCCAGCAGCCAGAACAGGGGTGAAGCTTTCTTT. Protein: CASSQNRGEAFF.

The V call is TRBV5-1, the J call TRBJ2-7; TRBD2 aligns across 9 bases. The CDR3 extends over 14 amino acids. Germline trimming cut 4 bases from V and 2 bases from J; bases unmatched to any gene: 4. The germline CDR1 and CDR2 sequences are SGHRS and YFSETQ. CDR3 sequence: CASSRGGATYEQYF. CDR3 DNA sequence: TGCGCCAGCAGCCGCGGGGGGGCGACCTACGAGCAGTACTTC.

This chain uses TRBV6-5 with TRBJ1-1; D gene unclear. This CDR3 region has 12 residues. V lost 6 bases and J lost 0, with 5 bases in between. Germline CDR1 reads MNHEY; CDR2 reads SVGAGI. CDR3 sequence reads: CASSRMNTEAFF. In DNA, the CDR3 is TGTGCCAGCAGCAGGATGAACACTGAAGCTTTCTTT.

CDR3 in amino acids: CASSQLGPDTQYF. The DNA for the CDR3 is TGTGCCAGCAGCCAGCTAGGTCCAGATACGCAGTATTTT. V usage is TRBV7-3 and J usage is TRBJ2-3; D is undetermined. Between the trimmed V and J ends, which lost 5 bases and 4 bases, there was a span of 10 bases. The length of the CDR3 is 13 residues. Germline V CDR1 and CDR2: SGHTA, FQGTGA.

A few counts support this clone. The CDR3 sequence is CASSEVSEVGLLPGGNQPQHF. CDR3 DNA sequence: TGTGCCAGCAGTGAAGTGTCGGAGGTGGGCCTCCTTCCCGGGGGCAATCAGCCCCAGCATTTT. The chain has TRBV6-1 and TRBJ1-5; D remains ambiguous. This CDR3 spans 21 amino acids. Germline CDR1 reads MNHNS; CDR2 reads SASEGT. Trimming shortened V by 1 base and J by 2 bases, and 27 bases separated the two germline ends.

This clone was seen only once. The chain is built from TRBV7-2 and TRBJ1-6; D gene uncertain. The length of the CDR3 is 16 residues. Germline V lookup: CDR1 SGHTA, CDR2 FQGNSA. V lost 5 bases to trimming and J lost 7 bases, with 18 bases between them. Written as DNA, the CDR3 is TGTGCCAGCAGCCCAGTTGGAGGGCTGGGGAATTCACCCCTCCACTTT. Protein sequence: CASSPVGGLGNSPLHF. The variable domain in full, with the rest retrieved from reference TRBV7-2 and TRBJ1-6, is GAGVSQSPSNKVTEKGKDVELRCDPISGHTALYWYRQSLGQGLEFLIYFQGNSAPDKSGLPSDRFSAERTGGSVSTLTIQRTQQEDSAVYLCASSPVGGLGNSPLHFGNGTRLTVT.

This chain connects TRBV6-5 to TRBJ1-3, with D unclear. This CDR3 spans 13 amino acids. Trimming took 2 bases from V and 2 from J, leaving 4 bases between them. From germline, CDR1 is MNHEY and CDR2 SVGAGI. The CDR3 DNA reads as TGTGCCAGCAGTTACCTAGCTGGAAACACCATATATTTT. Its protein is CASSYLAGNTIYF.

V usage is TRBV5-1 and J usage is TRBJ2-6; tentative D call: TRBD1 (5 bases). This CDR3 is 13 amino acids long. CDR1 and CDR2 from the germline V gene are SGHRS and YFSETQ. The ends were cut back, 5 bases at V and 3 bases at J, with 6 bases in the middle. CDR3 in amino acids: CASSQGGANVLTF. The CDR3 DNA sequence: TGCGCCAGCAGTCAGGGTGGGGCCAACGTCCTGACTTTC.

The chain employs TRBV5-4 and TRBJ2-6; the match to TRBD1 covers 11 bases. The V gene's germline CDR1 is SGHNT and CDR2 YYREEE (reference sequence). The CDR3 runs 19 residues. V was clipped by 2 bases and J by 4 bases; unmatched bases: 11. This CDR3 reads CASSLTVWTGGLGANVLTF. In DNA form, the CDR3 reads TGTGCCAGCAGCTTAACGGTTTGGACAGGGGGCTTGGGGGCCAACGTCCTGACTTTC. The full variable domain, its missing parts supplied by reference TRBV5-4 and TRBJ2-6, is ETGVTQSPTHLIKTRGQQVTLRCSSQSGHNTVSWYQQALGQGPQFIFQYYREEENGRGNFPPRFSGLQFPNYSSELNVNALELDDSALYLCASSLTVWTGGLGANVLTFGAGSRLTVL.

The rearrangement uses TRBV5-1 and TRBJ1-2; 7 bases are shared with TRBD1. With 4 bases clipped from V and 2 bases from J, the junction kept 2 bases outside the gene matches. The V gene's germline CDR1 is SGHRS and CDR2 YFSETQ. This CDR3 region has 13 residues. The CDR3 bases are TGCGCCAGCAGCCCGGGACAGAACTATGGCTACACCTTC. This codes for CASSPGQNYGYTF.

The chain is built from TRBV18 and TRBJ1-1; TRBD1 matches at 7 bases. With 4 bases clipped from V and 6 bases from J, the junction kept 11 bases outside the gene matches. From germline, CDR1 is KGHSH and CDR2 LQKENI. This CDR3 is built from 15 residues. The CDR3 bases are TGTGCCAGCTCACTGTTTAAGGGGGCGGACGCTGAAGCTTTCTTT. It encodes CASSLFKGADAEAFF.

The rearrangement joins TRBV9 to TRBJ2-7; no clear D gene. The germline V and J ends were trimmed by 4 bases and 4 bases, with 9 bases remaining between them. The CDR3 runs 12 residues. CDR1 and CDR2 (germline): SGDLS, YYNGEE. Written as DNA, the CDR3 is TGTGCCAGCAGCTTAAACGGGTACGAGCAGTACTTC. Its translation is CASSLNGYEQYF.

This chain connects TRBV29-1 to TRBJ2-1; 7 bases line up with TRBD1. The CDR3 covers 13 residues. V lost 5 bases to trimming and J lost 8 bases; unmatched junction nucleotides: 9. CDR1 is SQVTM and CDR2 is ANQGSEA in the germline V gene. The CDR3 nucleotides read TGCAGCGTTTCGCCAGGGGGTATGGATGAGCAGTTCTTC. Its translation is CSVSPGGMDEQFF.

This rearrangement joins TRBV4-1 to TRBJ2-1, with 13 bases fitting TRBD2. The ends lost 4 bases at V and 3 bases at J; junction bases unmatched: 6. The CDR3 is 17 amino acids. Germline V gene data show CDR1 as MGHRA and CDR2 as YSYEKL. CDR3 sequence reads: CASSPRLAGGLYNEQFF. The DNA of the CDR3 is TGCGCCAGCAGCCCAAGACTAGCGGGGGGCCTCTACAATGAGCAGTTCTTC.

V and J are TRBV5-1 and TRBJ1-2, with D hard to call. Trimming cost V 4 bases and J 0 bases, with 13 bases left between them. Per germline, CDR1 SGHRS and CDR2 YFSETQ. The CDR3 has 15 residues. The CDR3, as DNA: TGCGCCAGCAGCGTTGGACGGGGAGCTAACTATGGCTACACCTTC. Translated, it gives CASSVGRGANYGYTF.

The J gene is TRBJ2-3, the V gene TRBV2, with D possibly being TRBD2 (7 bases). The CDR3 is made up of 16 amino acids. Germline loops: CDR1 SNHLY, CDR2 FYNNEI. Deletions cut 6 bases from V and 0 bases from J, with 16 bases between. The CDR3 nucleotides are TGTGCCAGCAGCGCCAAGGGGGGGGGTAGCACAGATACGCAGTATTTT. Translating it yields CASSAKGGGSTDTQYF.

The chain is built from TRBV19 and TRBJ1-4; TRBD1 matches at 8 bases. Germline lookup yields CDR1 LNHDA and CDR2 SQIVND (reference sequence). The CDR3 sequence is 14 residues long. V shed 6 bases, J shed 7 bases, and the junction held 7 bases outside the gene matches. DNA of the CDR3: TGTGCCAGTAGCTCCACAGGGGGATTTGAAAAACTGTTTTTT. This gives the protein CASSSTGGFEKLFF.

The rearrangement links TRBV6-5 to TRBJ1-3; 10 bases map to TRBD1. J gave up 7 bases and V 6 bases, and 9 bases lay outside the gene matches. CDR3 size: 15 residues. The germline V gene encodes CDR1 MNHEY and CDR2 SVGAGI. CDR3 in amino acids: CASRHRDRGGNTIYF. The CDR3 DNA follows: TGTGCCAGCAGACATAGGGACAGGGGAGGGAACACCATATATTTT.

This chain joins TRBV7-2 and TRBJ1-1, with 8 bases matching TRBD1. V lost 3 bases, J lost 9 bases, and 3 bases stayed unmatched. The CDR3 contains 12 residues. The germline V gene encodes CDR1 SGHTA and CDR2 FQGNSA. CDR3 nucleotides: TGTGCCAGCAGCTTCCGGACAGGGAAAGCTTTCTTT. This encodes CASSFRTGKAFF.